These 25 T cell receptor beta chains were sequenced from one sample in a study of vaccination effects on CD4 cells after COVID-19. Sequencing in the ViraFEST assay came after antigen-specific CD4+ T cells had been expanded with viral peptide pools, which were used to stimulate PBMC. CD4+ T cell isolation took place after 10 days of culture. This person caught SARS-CoV-2 sometime from March to December 2020, and PCR testing confirmed the infection. Measured with immunoSEQ multiplex PCR; TCRdb has only the in-frame clones, and not every one. The data show approximately 19,000 clones, 74% seen once. No antigen has been assigned to these receptors. Sequencing used CD4+ T cells from PBMCs cultured with a peptide pool, obtained before COVID-19 vaccination. The receptors were sampled from a human donor who had a prior SARS-CoV-2 infection.

The chain carries TRBV20-1 and TRBJ1-5, with 9 nucleotides matching TRBD1. The CDR3 covers 18 residues. Trimming removed 3 bases from V and 2 bases from J; junction bases left unmatched: 14. Germline V gene sequence: CDR1 DFQATT, CDR2 SNEGSKA (reference sequence). CDR3 loop: CSASAYRGQGDGNQPQHF. The CDR3 DNA follows: TGCAGTGCTAGTGCGTACCGGGGACAGGGAGACGGCAATCAGCCCCAGCATTTT.

The chain links TRBV4-3 to TRBJ2-1; possible D gene TRBD1, 5 bases. Per germline, CDR1 LGHNA and CDR2 YSLEER. This CDR3 is 14 amino acids long. Trimming pared 0 bases from V and 14 bases from J, leaving 17 bases between. The CDR3 protein is CASSQEPRTRVEFF. The CDR3, as DNA: TGCGCCAGCAGCCAAGAGCCCCGCACCAGGGTCGAGTTCTTC.

The chain is built from TRBV19 and TRBJ1-5; no clear D. From germline, CDR1 is LNHDA and CDR2 SQIVND (reference sequence). The CDR3 is 13 amino acids. The V end lost 7 bases, the J end lost 3 bases, and 10 bases lay between the germline ends. CDR3 nucleotides: TGTGCCAGTAATGTAGGCTTCAATCAGCCCCAGCATTTT. Its translation is CASNVGFNQPQHF.

The chain links TRBV24-1 to TRBJ2-3; possible D gene TRBD2, 5 bases. V lost 6 bases, J lost 1 base, and 16 bases lay in between. Germline V gene lookup returns CDR1 KGHDR and CDR2 SFDVKD. This CDR3 is built from 16 residues. CDR3 sequence reads: CATSSARGWGTDTQYF. The CDR3 DNA is TGTGCCACCAGTTCGGCCCGGGGTTGGGGCACAGATACGCAGTATTTT.

This chain uses TRBV27 with TRBJ1-1, with a tentative D call TRBD1 (6 bases). V lost 5 bases and J lost 4, with 11 bases in between. Germline values: CDR1 MNHEY, CDR2 SMNVEV (reference sequence). This CDR3 spans 13 amino acids. CDR3 region: CASSQQGRTEAFF. As DNA, the CDR3 is TGTGCCAGCAGTCAACAGGGCCGCACTGAAGCTTTCTTT.

This clone appeared a few times. The V call is TRBV5-1, the J call TRBJ2-5, with no clear D. Trimming left V 2 bases short and J 0 bases short, with 5 bases between. Germline V gene lookup returns CDR1 SGHRS and CDR2 YFSETQ. The CDR3 length is 13 residues. The CDR3 nucleotides are TGCGCCAGCAGCTTTGAGTACCAAGAGACCCAGTACTTC. Protein sequence: CASSFEYQETQYF.

The chain combines TRBV19 with TRBJ1-6, with D unclear. Trimming removed 10 bases at V and 9 bases at J, with 22 bases between. The CDR3 sequence is 15 residues long. From germline, CDR1 is LNHDA and CDR2 SQIVND (reference sequence). CDR3 protein: CATSNLPHSGSPLHF. The CDR3 DNA sequence: TGTGCCACCTCAAATCTCCCACACTCGGGTTCACCCCTCCACTTT.

This chain connects TRBV6-5 to TRBJ2-6; D is unresolved. Trimming took 6 bases from V and 4 from J, leaving 10 bases between them. CDR3 length: 14 amino acids. The germline V gene has CDR1 MNHEY and CDR2 SVGAGI. CDR3 nucleotide sequence: TGTGCCAGCAGCGCCCGTGGGGGGGCCAACGTCCTGACTTTC. This codes for CASSARGGANVLTF.

The gene calls are TRBV15 and TRBJ1-3, with 10 bases aligning to TRBD1. Germline trimming cut 5 bases from V and 4 bases from J; bases unmatched to any gene: 2. The CDR3 totals 14 residues. Germline V gene sequence: CDR1 LNHNV, CDR2 YYDKDF (reference sequence). In DNA, the CDR3 is TGTGCCACCAGCTGGGACAGGGGAGGAAACACCATATATTTT. Its protein product is CATSWDRGGNTIYF.

The J gene is TRBJ2-3, the V gene TRBV5-1; a possible D gene is TRBD2 (6 bases). The V and J ends lost 5 bases and 6 bases respectively, with 19 bases between them. The CDR3 runs to 15 residues. CDR1 and CDR2 (germline): SGHRS, YFSETQ. CDR3 sequence: CASRRWDFFADTQYF. DNA for the CDR3: TGCGCCAGCAGAAGGTGGGACTTTTTTGCGGATACGCAGTATTTT.

This chain uses TRBV2 with TRBJ1-2; 12 nucleotides agree with TRBD1. The germline V gene has CDR1 SNHLY and CDR2 FYNNEI. Unmatched junction bases numbered 5, after V lost 4 bases and J lost 8 bases. CDR3 size: 14 residues. CDR3 nucleotide sequence: TGTGCCAGCAGTGTCTCGGGACAGGGGGCGGGCTACACCTTC. Translation gives CASSVSGQGAGYTF.

This clone is labeled medium-sized. The chain links TRBV19 to TRBJ2-3, with 8 positions matching TRBD2. J gave up 4 bases and V 1 base, and 1 base lay outside the gene matches. The CDR3 length is 14 residues. The germline gives CDR1 LNHDA, CDR2 SQIVND (reference sequence). CDR3 protein: CASSIGTSPDTQYF. CDR3 bases: TGTGCCAGTAGTATAGGGACTAGCCCAGATACGCAGTATTTT.

This clone was recorded once. This chain links TRBV9 with TRBJ2-5; 9 bases are shared with TRBD2. The CDR3 runs to 15 residues. The germline gives CDR1 SGDLS, CDR2 YYNGEE. Trimming cost V 0 bases and J 2 bases; bases outside gene matches: 2. Here the CDR3 reads CASSVGSGGQETQYF. As DNA, the CDR3 is TGTGCCAGCAGCGTAGGTAGCGGGGGACAAGAGACCCAGTACTTC.

The chain has TRBV3-1 (or the pseudogene TRBV3-2) and TRBJ2-5; no reliable D call. CDR1 is LGHDT and CDR2 is YNNKEL in the germline V gene (reference sequence). Trimming removed 3 bases at V and 0 bases at J, with 11 bases between. CDR3 length: 15 residues. The DNA of the CDR3 is TGTGCCAGCAGCCATTCTGACGGGTACCAAGAGACCCAGTACTTC. Its protein is CASSHSDGYQETQYF.

A single count supports this clone. The rearrangement uses TRBV4-1 and TRBJ2-3; the D is unclear. The CDR3 length is 14 residues. V gave up 1 base and J gave up 2 bases, with 7 bases separating them. CDR1 and CDR2 from the germline V gene are MGHRA and YSYEKL. CDR3 bases: TGCGCCAGCAGCCAAGTCGTCACCACAGATACGCAGTATTTT. It codes for CASSQVVTTDTQYF.

CDR3 nucleotides: TGTGCCAGCAGTGCCCTTCAGGGGGAGGGCTACACCTTC. Translation: CASSALQGEGYTF. J is TRBJ1-2 and V is TRBV2, with TRBD1 identical over 7 bases. The CDR3 consists of 13 residues. Per the germline V gene, CDR1 is SNHLY and CDR2 is FYNNEI. V gave up 4 bases and J gave up 8 bases; unmatched junction bases: 7.

The gene calls are TRBV7-2 and TRBJ1-6, with D perhaps matching TRBD1 (5 bases). CDR3 size: 16 residues. V was cut by 1 base and J by 12 bases, with 19 bases left in between. CDR1 is SGHTA and CDR2 is FQGNSA in the germline V gene. In nucleotides, the CDR3 is TGTGCCAGCAGCTTAGTCGCAGGGCGGGGGTGGGGACCCCTCCACTTT. Its translation: CASSLVAGRGWGPLHF.

This chain joins TRBV5-1 and TRBJ2-4; perhaps TRBD2 as D (5 bases). The CDR3 runs to 15 residues. Between the trimmed V and J ends, which lost 0 bases and 15 bases, there was a span of 22 bases. Germline CDR1 SGHRS, CDR2 YFSETQ. CDR3 region: CASSLVTGYEGSRYF. The DNA of the CDR3 is TGCGCCAGCAGCTTGGTGACGGGGTATGAAGGCTCTCGGTACTTC. Based on the CDR3 plus reference TRBV5-1 and TRBJ2-4, the full variable domain is KAGVTQTPRYLIKTRGQQVTLSCSPISGHRSVSWYQQTPGQGLQFLFEYFSETQRNKGNFPGRFSGRQFSNSRSEMNVSTLELGDSALYLCASSLVTGYEGSRYFGAGTRLSVL.

The rearrangement links TRBV5-1 to TRBJ2-1, with D perhaps TRBD2 (5 bases). The CDR3 length is 16 residues. Germline CDR1 and CDR2: SGHRS and YFSETQ. The ends were cut back, 2 bases at V and 4 bases at J, with 16 bases in the middle. The CDR3 DNA reads TGCGCCAGCAGCTTAACTGGGGAGCAGAAGTACAATGAGCAGTTCTTC. Protein: CASSLTGEQKYNEQFF.

The rearrangement links TRBV7-9 to TRBJ2-2, with 7 nucleotides matching TRBD1. Trimming removed 2 bases from V and 6 bases from J; junction bases left unmatched: 9. Germline-derived CDR1 and CDR2 are SEHNR and FQNEAQ (reference sequence). This CDR3 contains 16 residues. This CDR3 reads CASSLRGQALSGELFF. CDR3 nucleotides: TGTGCCAGCAGCTTACGTGGACAGGCGTTATCCGGGGAGCTGTTTTTT.

The chain recombines TRBV6-2 or TRBV6-3 with TRBJ2-5; tentative D call: TRBD2 (6 bases). Germline-derived CDR1 and CDR2 are MNHEY and SVGEGT. V gave up 6 bases and J gave up 0 bases, with 17 bases separating them. The CDR3 runs 16 residues. The CDR3 spells CASSRTGWEDQETQYF. For the CDR3, the DNA is TGTGCCAGCAGCCGGACGGGGTGGGAGGACCAAGAGACCCAGTACTTC.

The rearrangement links TRBV24-1 to TRBJ2-1; 8 nucleotides match TRBD2. V lost 4 bases, J lost 10 bases, and 11 bases stayed unmatched. This CDR3 region has 15 residues. The germline gives CDR1 KGHDR, CDR2 SFDVKD. This CDR3 is CATSDPGGAGVEQFF. The CDR3, as DNA: TGTGCCACCAGTGACCCGGGGGGAGCGGGAGTAGAGCAGTTCTTC.

V and J are TRBV9 and TRBJ1-2; 10 positions match TRBD1. J was trimmed by 2 bases and V by 6 bases; bases with no gene match: 4. The CDR3 consists of 14 residues. CDR1 and CDR2 from the germline V gene are SGDLS and YYNGEE. Written as DNA, the CDR3 is TGTGCCAGCACCCGGACAGGGGGGAACTATGGCTACACCTTC. Protein sequence: CASTRTGGNYGYTF.

V and J are TRBV7-8 and TRBJ1-2; no clear D. This CDR3 spans 15 amino acids. The V end was cut by 4 bases, the J end by 0 bases, with 12 bases between. Germline V gene data show CDR1 as SGHVS and CDR2 as FQNEAQ. The chain's CDR3 is CASSSTRIPNYGYTF. CDR3 DNA sequence: TGTGCCAGCAGCTCAACCAGAATTCCTAACTATGGCTACACCTTC.

The rearrangement uses TRBV18 and TRBJ1-1, with D possibly matching TRBD1 (6 bases). The CDR3 has 16 residues. Germline CDR1 reads KGHSH; CDR2 reads LQKENI. V gave up 3 bases and J gave up 1 base, with 15 bases separating them. CDR3 in amino acids: CASSPLPQGQNTEAFF. The CDR3 coding sequence is TGTGCCAGCTCACCCCTCCCACAGGGCCAGAACACTGAAGCTTTCTTT.